The 29 T cell receptor beta chains given below trace back to one sample, sequenced in a study of CD8 T cells in ankylosing spondylitis. Using its own MiXCR run on the 5' RACE reads, TCRdb lists one record per CDR3 protein. The sample lists 250,000 to 350,000 distinct CDR3 sequences; about 19% were seen once. The sequenced sample consisted of blood, either unsorted or a sorted T cell fraction (not recorded which). The receptors come from a male donor with ankylosing spondylitis or in good health (not recorded which).

This clonotype was counted at least ten times. CDR3 loop: CASRRYNEQFF. CDR3 bases: TGTGCCAGCAGGAGATACAATGAGCAGTTCTTC. This chain uses TRBV2 with TRBJ2-1; D call uncertain. The CDR3 length is 11 residues. Per the germline V gene, CDR1 is SNHLY and CDR2 is FYNNEI. V dropped 6 bases and J dropped 4 bases, with 4 bases sitting between them.

Concerning this clonotype itself: Its ends do not fully match the called genes, so a read error is possible. The gene calls are TRBV12-3 or TRBV12-4 and TRBJ2-3; the D gene is possibly TRBD1 (5 bases). The length of the CDR3 is 18 residues. DNA of the CDR3: TGTGCCCGCAGTTCCTCAGCCCCAGAAGGGGTGAGCACAGATACGCAGTATTTT. Amino acid sequence: CARSSSAPEGVSTDTQYF.

This clonotype was seen a handful of times. This chain links TRBV20-1 with TRBJ2-2; TRBD1 matches 8 bases. CDR3 length: 15 amino acids. V shed 5 bases and J 6 bases; nucleotides not matched to a gene: 11. CDR1 and CDR2 (germline): DFQATT, SNEGSKA (reference sequence). The chain's CDR3 is CSAVDRGSPPGELFF. CDR3 in DNA: TGCAGTGCTGTCGACAGGGGCAGTCCCCCCGGGGAGCTGTTTTTT.

Ten or more counts support this clonotype. The chain has TRBV20-1 and TRBJ2-1, with TRBD2 as a possible D gene (7 bases). The CDR3 covers 13 residues. In germline, CDR1 is DFQATT, CDR2 SNEGSKA (reference sequence). CDR3 residues: CSTTGGLNNEQFF. CDR3 bases: TGCAGCACGACCGGGGGGCTGAACAATGAGCAGTTCTTC.

The sample holds a few counts of this clonotype. The V and J genes are TRBV11-3 and TRBJ2-1; D gene uncertain. The germline V gene encodes CDR1 SGHNT and CDR2 YENEEA. Trimming shortened V by 0 bases and J by 9 bases, and 9 bases separated the two germline ends. The CDR3 has 13 residues. The CDR3 DNA is TGTGCCAGCAGCTTAGACTATTCAGGTGAGCAGTTCTTC. As protein: CASSLDYSGEQFF.

This clonotype was counted only a few times. The chain employs TRBV21-1 and TRBJ2-7; TRBD1 was called by the table and not checked on the DNA. TRBV21-1 is a known pseudogene. This CDR3 is built from 18 residues. The CDR3 is CASSKSNIGQAVAYEQYV. The DNA for the CDR3 is TGTGCCAGCAGCAAATCAAATATAGGACAGGCCGTTGCCTACGAGCAGTACGTC.

The DNA for the CDR3 is TGTGCGGACAGTTTCAGTTGGGACACCGGGGAGCTGTTTTTT. It yields the protein CADSFSWDTGELFF. The chain is built from TRBV7-8 and TRBJ2-2; possibly TRBD1 for D (6 bases). The CDR3 is 14 amino acids. Germline CDR1 and CDR2: SGHVS and FQNEAQ.

This clonotype has a count of ten or more. The chain is built from TRBV7-8 and TRBJ1-1, with TRBD1 matching 9 bases. Germline V CDR1 and CDR2: SGHVS, FQNEAQ. The CDR3 runs 16 residues. V was clipped by 3 bases and J by 4 bases; unmatched bases: 9. The DNA for the CDR3 is TGTGCCAGCAGCTTCCGGGACAGGGCGAGTGGCACTGAAGCTTTCTTT. Amino acids: CASSFRDRASGTEAFF.

This clonotype came up many times. V usage is TRBV5-1 and J usage is TRBJ2-1; D could derive from TRBD1 or TRBD2 (5 bases each). The germline gives CDR1 SGHRS, CDR2 YFSETQ. The CDR3 covers 15 residues. Trimming pared 0 bases from V and 4 bases from J, leaving 11 bases between. CDR3 residues: CASSLAGQGYNEQFF. For the CDR3, the DNA is TGCGCCAGCAGCTTGGCGGGGCAGGGATACAATGAGCAGTTCTTC.

This clonotype was detected only a few times. The CDR3 DNA sequence: TGTGCCAGCAGCAAGACAGGGGGAAGTCAGCCCCAGCATTTT. This sequence encodes CASSKTGGSQPQHF. J is TRBJ1-5 and V is TRBV12-3 or TRBV12-4; 9 bases map to TRBD1. Trimming cost V 6 bases and J 6 bases; bases outside gene matches: 6. This CDR3 has 14 amino acids.

This chain links TRBV28 with TRBJ1-6, with a possible D match to TRBD1 (5 bases). This CDR3 contains 14 residues. V lost 10 bases and J lost 5, with 15 bases in between. In germline, CDR1 is MDHEN, CDR2 SYDVKM. CDR3 loop: CAIPSGVHNSPLHF. The CDR3 bases are TGTGCCATACCGTCGGGGGTCCATAATTCACCCCTCCACTTT.

This clonotype was detected a few times. The chain is built from TRBV21-1 and TRBJ2-1; no DNA check was done on the table's D call, TRBD1. TRBV21-1 is designated a pseudogene. This CDR3 contains 13 residues. This CDR3 is CASSKVGTQEQFF. Written as DNA, the CDR3 is TGTGCCAGCAGCAAAGTAGGGACACAGGAGCAGTTCTTC.

This clonotype rates as medium-sized. The chain employs TRBV12-3 or TRBV12-4 and TRBJ2-1; 10 bases match TRBD1. V shed 6 bases and J 4 bases; nucleotides not matched to a gene: 6. This CDR3 is built from 15 residues. This CDR3 reads CASRPGQGTYNEQFF. CDR3 bases: TGTGCCAGCAGGCCGGGACAGGGGACATACAATGAGCAGTTCTTC.

The CDR3 loop is CASSLDRASGRNEQFF. The DNA of the CDR3 is TGTGCCAGCAGCTTAGATCGGGCTAGCGGGCGCAATGAGCAGTTCTTC. The chain carries TRBV11-2 and TRBJ2-1; 8 bases are shared with TRBD2. V shed 0 bases and J 6 bases; nucleotides not matched to a gene: 7. Germline CDR1 and CDR2: SGHAT and FQNNGV. This CDR3 has 16 residues.

This sequence joins TRBV20-1 and TRBJ2-1; 9 bases match TRBD2. The CDR3 covers 16 residues. J was trimmed by 6 bases and V by 0 bases; bases with no gene match: 9. CDR1 is DFQATT and CDR2 is SNEGSKA in the germline V gene (reference sequence). The CDR3 is CSARDGGGGAFNEQFF. DNA for the CDR3: TGCAGTGCTAGAGATGGGGGCGGGGGGGCTTTCAATGAGCAGTTCTTC.

V is TRBV7-9 and J is TRBJ2-5, with D maybe TRBD2 (6 bases). V was pared by 5 bases and J by 3 bases, with 10 bases between. The CDR3 runs to 13 residues. CDR1 is SEHNR and CDR2 is FQNEAQ in the germline V gene (reference sequence). DNA for the CDR3: TGTGCCAGCAGCGGTGGAGGGGAAGAGACCCAGTACTTC. Protein sequence: CASSGGGEETQYF.

This clonotype was counted many times. This rearrangement joins TRBV7-2 to TRBJ2-5; 12 bases fit TRBD2. The CDR3 runs 20 residues. Per germline, CDR1 SGHTA and CDR2 FQGNSA. Losses at the gene ends were 0 bases for V and 5 bases for J; bases not matched to a gene: 16. The CDR3: CASSLASPSGRAGHVETQYF. CDR3 sequence (DNA): TGTGCCAGCAGCTTAGCGTCGCCTAGCGGGAGGGCGGGCCACGTGGAGACCCAGTACTTC.

This clonotype was detected many times. This chain links TRBV29-1 with TRBJ1-1; TRBD1 is a possible D gene (5 bases). The CDR3 sequence is 12 residues long. The germline CDR1 and CDR2 sequences are SQVTM and ANQGSEA. V was trimmed by 6 bases and J by 5 bases, leaving 13 bases between them. The CDR3 DNA sequence: TGCAGCGTGAAGAGGCCAGGGACTGAAGCTTTCTTT. Encoded protein: CSVKRPGTEAFF.

The chain combines TRBV20-1 with TRBJ1-5, with 7 bases aligning to TRBD1. Germline V gene lookup returns CDR1 DFQATT and CDR2 SNEGSKA (reference sequence). J gave up 3 bases and V 6 bases, and 14 bases lay outside the gene matches. CDR3 length equals 16 residues. CDR3 protein: CSAIPTRQGINQPQHF. Written as DNA, the CDR3 is TGCAGTGCGATCCCTACTAGACAGGGAATCAATCAGCCCCAGCATTTT.

V and J are TRBV12-3 or TRBV12-4 and TRBJ2-5; 9 bases are shared with TRBD1. The V segment lost 1 base and the J segment 5 bases; nucleotides outside the gene matches: 5. The CDR3 is made up of 15 amino acids. The CDR3 DNA follows: TGTGCCAGCAGTTTAGGGACAGGGGAATCGGAGACCCAGTACTTC. It codes for CASSLGTGESETQYF.

The J gene is TRBJ1-5, the V gene TRBV12-3 or TRBV12-4; D unresolved. CDR3 length: 14 amino acids. V lost 1 base and J lost 2, with 6 bases in between. CDR3 amino acids: CASSLGIGNQPQHF. Here the CDR3 DNA reads TGTGCCAGCAGTTTAGGGATTGGCAATCAGCCCCAGCATTTT.

This clonotype was counted between two and nine times. The J gene is TRBJ2-1, the V gene TRBV5-1; 10 nucleotides align to TRBD2. V lost 0 bases to trimming and J lost 4 bases; unmatched junction nucleotides: 7. The CDR3 runs to 17 residues. Germline V CDR1 and CDR2: SGHRS, YFSETQ. DNA for the CDR3: TGCGCCAGCAGCTTGGGGGCTAGCGGGGGCCCTTACAATGAGCAGTTCTTC. Amino acids: CASSLGASGGPYNEQFF.

This clonotype has only a few counts. J is TRBJ1-6 and V is TRBV6-5; D gene uncertain. Germline assignment: CDR1 MNHEY and CDR2 SVGAGI. The CDR3 runs to 15 residues. Trimming left V 0 bases short and J 9 bases short, with 12 bases between. The CDR3 here is CASSYSQTGGSPLHF. The CDR3 DNA is TGTGCCAGCAGTTACTCGCAGACGGGAGGTTCACCCCTCCACTTT.

This clonotype was observed at least ten times. The chain has TRBV10-1 and TRBJ2-7; 8 bases align to TRBD2. V lost 7 bases and J lost 1; bases outside the gene matches: 6. This CDR3 has 14 residues. Germline CDR1 and CDR2: WNHNN and SYGVQD (reference sequence). The CDR3 bases are TGCGCCAGCACCAGGACTAGCTGTTCCTACGAGCAGTACGTC. Residues: CASTRTSCSYEQYV.

The table lists this clonotype with many counts. The V and J genes are TRBV6-2 or TRBV6-3 and TRBJ2-1, with 7 bases aligning to TRBD2. The CDR3 length is 14 residues. The ends lost 8 bases at V and 4 bases at J; junction bases unmatched: 8. The V gene's germline CDR1 is MNHEY and CDR2 SVGEGT. The CDR3 reads CASQAGARYNEQFF. As DNA, the CDR3 is TGTGCCAGCCAGGCGGGAGCTAGATACAATGAGCAGTTCTTC.

The gene calls are TRBV12-3 or TRBV12-4 and TRBJ2-1, with 9 nucleotides matching TRBD2. This CDR3 comprises 15 residues. J was trimmed by 7 bases and V by 3 bases; bases with no gene match: 7. CDR3 bases: TGTGCCAGCAGTTTTAGGGGGACTAGCTCAAATGAGCAGTTCTTC. Translated, it gives CASSFRGTSSNEQFF.

The chain uses TRBV11-2 and TRBJ2-1, with D uncertain. Germline V lookup: CDR1 SGHAT, CDR2 FQNNGV. Trimming left V 1 base short and J 8 bases short, with 21 bases between. CDR3 length: 17 amino acids. The CDR3 coding sequence is TGTGCCAGCAGCTTAGGCCCTAGACGGCCTTTACGGGATGAGCAGTTCTTC. It codes for CASSLGPRRPLRDEQFF.

V and J are TRBV11-2 and TRBJ1-1, with TRBD1 matching over 7 bases. The germline V gene has CDR1 SGHAT and CDR2 FQNNGV. After removal of 5 bases from V and 4 bases from J, the junction contained 4 bases not matched to a gene. The CDR3 runs to 13 residues. In DNA form, the CDR3 reads TGTGCCAGCAGCGGAGGGACAGTCACTGAAGCTTTCTTT. This codes for CASSGGTVTEAFF.

This clonotype has a single count. The chain couples TRBV29-1 to TRBJ2-3, with 10 bases identical to TRBD2. The CDR3 consists of 16 residues. The junction had 9 bases not matched to a gene; V was cut back by 0 bases and J by 6 bases. Germline values: CDR1 SQVTM, CDR2 ANQGSEA. The CDR3 region is CSVEEPSGSFLDTQYF. The CDR3 DNA is TGCAGCGTTGAAGAACCTAGCGGGAGTTTTTTGGATACGCAGTATTTT.